Below, 11 T cell receptor beta chains from the same sample are listed, as sequenced in a study of identical twins. One entry per CDR3 protein results from TCRdb running MiXCR on the 5' RACE reads. The sample contains some 200,000 distinct CDR3 sequences, around 8% of which appear only once. The sample was also reused in another study, on yellow fever vaccine responses in identical twins.

Sample: memory (CD45RO+) T cells sorted from blood. These receptors were collected from a woman between 18 and 30 years old in good health.

V gene TRBV3-1 combines with J gene TRBJ2-7; D is unresolved. Trimming removed 0 bases from V and 4 bases from J, with 16 bases in between. In germline, CDR1 is LGHDT, CDR2 YNNKEL (reference sequence). The CDR3 totals 16 residues. The CDR3 reads CASSQDRTWSPYEQYF. The CDR3 coding sequence is TGTGCCAGCAGCCAAGACCGCACGTGGTCCCCGTACGAGCAGTACTTC.

The J gene is TRBJ2-2, the V gene TRBV20-1; D unclear. V lost 5 bases and J 1 base, leaving 5 bases between the germline ends. Germline V gene lookup returns CDR1 DFQATT and CDR2 SNEGSKA (reference sequence). The CDR3 covers 12 residues. CDR3 protein: CSADKNTGELFF. CDR3 DNA sequence: TGCAGTGCTGACAAGAACACCGGGGAGCTGTTTTTT.

The J gene is TRBJ1-3, the V gene TRBV4-2; 10 bases are shared with TRBD1. The germline CDR1 and CDR2 sequences are LGHNA and YNFKEQ. The CDR3 runs 19 residues. V lost 4 bases, J lost 2 bases, and 14 bases stayed unmatched. Here the CDR3 reads CASSRRDRGYPGPGNTIYF. CDR3 coding DNA: TGTGCCAGCAGCCGCCGGGACAGGGGTTATCCTGGGCCTGGAAACACCATATATTTT.

Regarding this clonotype: This may be a read error, as it is one base from a much larger clone. The V and J genes are TRBV3-1 and TRBJ2-3, with 11 bases aligning to TRBD2. This CDR3 contains 17 residues. Germline loops: CDR1 LGHDT, CDR2 YNNKEL (reference sequence). The CDR3: CACSSRLAGISTDTQYF. The CDR3 nucleotides read TGTGCCTGCAGTTCCCGACTAGCGGGAATTAGCACAGATACGCAGTATTTT.

This clonotype was counted a few times. The chain combines TRBV28 with TRBJ1-3; D uncertain. CDR1 and CDR2 from the germline V gene are MDHEN and SYDVKM. V dropped 6 bases and J dropped 0 bases, with 6 bases sitting between them. This CDR3 is 13 amino acids long. The CDR3 region is CASSYYSGNTIYF. CDR3 nucleotide sequence: TGTGCCAGCAGCTACTACTCTGGAAACACCATATATTTT.

At least ten counts were recorded for this clonotype. The CDR3 coding sequence is TGTGCCAGCAGCTTGGGCGGATCGGACCCCGGGAGCAATCAGCCCCAGCATTTT. Its translation: CASSLGGSDPGSNQPQHF. J is TRBJ1-5 and V is TRBV7-8; D not certain. Trimming took 3 bases from V and 1 from J, leaving 19 bases between them. This CDR3 is 18 amino acids long. The germline V gene has CDR1 SGHVS and CDR2 FQNEAQ.

This clonotype occurred many times. V and J are TRBV12-3 or TRBV12-4 and TRBJ2-2, with D tentatively TRBD1 or TRBD2 (5 bases each). There are 15 residues in the CDR3. The V and J ends lost 3 bases and 1 base respectively, with 9 bases between them. The CDR3, as DNA: TGTGCCAGCAGTTTTGGGACGGGGAACACCGGGGAGCTGTTTTTT. Its protein is CASSFGTGNTGELFF.

This clonotype was recorded at least ten times. The chain carries TRBV12-3 or TRBV12-4 and TRBJ2-2; 9 bases agree with TRBD2. V dropped 2 bases and J dropped 2; count of bases not matched to a gene: 6. This CDR3 has 17 amino acids. The CDR3 DNA reads as TGTGCCAGCAGTTTACAAAGCGGGAGGCCCAACACCGGGGAGCTGTTTTTT. Translating gives CASSLQSGRPNTGELFF.

The table lists this clonotype with many counts. The rearrangement links TRBV6-5 to TRBJ1-2, with a weak D call TRBD1 (5 bases). Trimming removed 0 bases from V and 3 bases from J, with 14 bases in between. The CDR3 runs 16 residues. Germline CDR1 and CDR2: MNHEY and SVGAGI. This chain's CDR3 is CASSYSGARLHYGYTF. The CDR3 DNA sequence: TGTGCCAGCAGTTACTCCGGGGCCCGGCTCCACTATGGCTACACCTTC.

The rearrangement links TRBV9 to TRBJ2-5; a weak D match, TRBD2 (6 bases). The CDR3 is 11 amino acids. Germline-derived CDR1 and CDR2 are SGDLS and YYNGEE. The V gene lost 3 bases and the J gene lost 7 bases, with 7 bases spanning the gap. As DNA, the CDR3 is TGTGCCAGCAGCGCCGGGGGGACCCAGTACTTC. Amino acid sequence: CASSAGGTQYF.

This clonotype was counted many times. The chain is built from TRBV6-1 and TRBJ1-4; 9 bases line up with TRBD1. The junction had 10 bases not matched to a gene; V was cut back by 6 bases and J by 8 bases. CDR1 is MNHNS and CDR2 is SASEGT in the germline V gene. CDR3 length equals 15 residues. The CDR3 loop is CASRARQGVREKLFF. The CDR3 region has the DNA TGTGCCAGCAGGGCACGACAGGGGGTGAGGGAAAAACTGTTTTTT.